One and the same sample provided the 28 T cell receptor beta chains below, sequenced in a study of CD8+ T cells in alopecia areata. cDNA prepared by RNA extraction and subsequent reverse transcription served as the template for sequencing. TCRdb's copy holds only in-frame clones and misses some; the assay was immunoSEQ multiplex PCR. This table holds approximately 150,000 clones, less than 80% found once. Treatment noted: oral pan-JAK inhibitor, 5-10 mg twice daily. The specimen was CD4+ T cells sorted from blood, collected at week 24, from a patient treated with tofacitinib. The origin of the receptors is a human donor with alopecia areata.

This clone appeared once. The chain couples TRBV27 to TRBJ1-1; D may be TRBD1 (6 bases). This CDR3 region has 14 residues. Trimming pared 5 bases from V and 5 bases from J, leaving 15 bases between. Per the germline V gene, CDR1 is MNHEY and CDR2 is SMNVEV (reference sequence). Here the CDR3 DNA reads TGTGCCAGCAGTCTACAGGGCCGGCAGACTGAAGCTTTCTTT. This gives the protein CASSLQGRQTEAFF.

This clone was counted only a few times. V gene TRBV29-1 combines with J gene TRBJ1-1, with TRBD1 identical over 9 bases. Germline values: CDR1 SQVTM, CDR2 ANQGSEA. V shed 6 bases, J shed 3 bases, and the junction held 14 bases outside the gene matches. The length of the CDR3 is 16 residues. The CDR3 DNA follows: TGCAGCGTGATAGGACAGGGGAGAGTGCTGGACACTGAAGCTTTCTTT. Translated, it gives CSVIGQGRVLDTEAFF.

About this clone itself: Other nucleotide sequences in the sample specify the same CDR3. The V gene is TRBV29-1, the J gene TRBJ2-3, with D perhaps assigned TRBD1 or TRBD2 (5 bases each). The CDR3 spans 13 residues. Trimming removed 4 bases at V and 2 bases at J, with 10 bases between. The germline gives CDR1 SQVTM, CDR2 ANQGSEA. CDR3 sequence: CSVGGRFTDTQYF. The CDR3 DNA reads as TGCAGCGTTGGGGGACGATTCACAGATACGCAGTATTTT.

This clone was counted only a few times. This chain connects TRBV11-2 to TRBJ1-6, with D possibly matching TRBD1 (5 bases). CDR3 size: 15 residues. Trimming left V 2 bases short and J 8 bases short, with 13 bases between. Germline V gene sequence: CDR1 SGHAT, CDR2 FQNNGV. CDR3 protein: CASSLSVGPDSPLHF. In DNA form, the CDR3 reads TGTGCCAGCAGCTTAAGCGTGGGGCCGGATTCACCCCTCCACTTT.

Notes on this clone: This specimen includes other DNA sequences encoding the same CDR3. The chain couples TRBV29-1 to TRBJ2-3, with unresolved D. V lost 1 base and J 0 bases, leaving 5 bases between the germline ends. The germline V gene has CDR1 SQVTM and CDR2 ANQGSEA. The CDR3 is 13 residues long. The CDR3 loop is CSVEGRSTDTQYF. The CDR3, as DNA: TGCAGCGTTGAAGGCAGAAGCACAGATACGCAGTATTTT.

This clone has more than one count but fewer than ten. V gene TRBV18 combines with J gene TRBJ1-2; D not certain. From germline, CDR1 is KGHSH and CDR2 LQKENI. Trimming pared 3 bases from V and 2 bases from J, leaving 13 bases between. CDR3 length: 15 amino acids. The CDR3 spells CASSPVTEGNYGYTF. CDR3 coding DNA: TGTGCCAGCTCACCCGTGACGGAGGGAAACTATGGCTACACCTTC.

This clone was counted a single time. The same CDR3 is also encoded by other DNA sequences in this sample. The rearrangement links TRBV29-1 to TRBJ2-7; D assignment may be TRBD1 or TRBD2 (5 bases each). With 4 bases removed from V and 0 bases from J, the gap between germline ends came to 7 bases. Germline-derived CDR1 and CDR2 are SQVTM and ANQGSEA. The length of the CDR3 is 12 residues. CDR3 in DNA: TGCAGCGTTGTGGGGGTCTCCTACGAGCAGTACTTC. The encoded protein is CSVVGVSYEQYF.

This clone showed up just a few times. CDR3 amino acids: CASSAVSGIEQFF. The CDR3 nucleotides read TGTGCCAGCAGTGCCGTCTCGGGGATTGAGCAGTTCTTC. This sequence joins TRBV2 and TRBJ2-1, with D possibly matching TRBD2 (5 bases). V shed 4 bases and J shed 9 bases, with 13 bases lying between them. Germline CDR1 reads SNHLY; CDR2 reads FYNNEI. There are 13 residues in the CDR3. Based on the CDR3 plus reference TRBV2 and TRBJ2-1, the full variable domain is EPEVTQTPSHQVTQMGQEVILRCVPISNHLYFYWYRQILGQKVEFLVSFYNNEISEKSEIFDDQFSVERPDGSNFTLKIRSTKLEDSAMYFCASSAVSGIEQFFGPGTRLTVL.

V usage is TRBV30 and J usage is TRBJ1-1; D gene uncertain. The CDR3 runs 16 residues. V was pared by 5 bases and J by 3 bases, with 22 bases between. CDR1 and CDR2 (germline): GTSNPN, SVGIG (reference sequence). The CDR3 loop is CAWVGGQRSRHTEAFF. The CDR3 coding sequence is TGTGCCTGGGTCGGAGGGCAACGCTCGAGGCACACTGAAGCTTTCTTT.

The rearrangement joins TRBV29-1 to TRBJ2-2, with 9 bases fitting TRBD2. Germline V lookup: CDR1 SQVTM, CDR2 ANQGSEA. CDR3 length: 16 amino acids. With V trimmed by 4 bases and J by 6 bases, 12 bases remained unmatched. CDR3 loop: CSVGGTSYLGPGELFF. The CDR3 DNA reads as TGCAGCGTTGGTGGGACTAGCTATCTCGGCCCCGGGGAGCTGTTTTTT.

The chain uses TRBV29-1 and TRBJ2-3; D unclear. The CDR3 sequence is 15 residues long. Looked up from germline, CDR1 is SQVTM and CDR2 is ANQGSEA. The V end lost 7 bases, the J end lost 4 bases, and 21 bases lay between the germline ends. CDR3 DNA: TGCAGCGCCACTAACTGGGCCTCAACCCCAGATACGCAGTATTTT. Protein: CSATNWASTPDTQYF.

The chain's CDR3 is CAWSIGRFEAFF. The CDR3 DNA reads as TGTGCCTGGAGTATTGGCCGCTTTGAAGCTTTCTTT. The chain links TRBV30 to TRBJ1-1; no firm D call. Germline CDR1 and CDR2: GTSNPN and SVGIG (reference sequence). V was shortened by 2 bases and J by 7 bases, with 11 bases between the two germline ends. The CDR3 runs to 12 residues.

The chain combines TRBV15 with TRBJ2-5, with D perhaps TRBD1 (5 bases). Looked up from germline, CDR1 is LNHNV and CDR2 is YYDKDF (reference sequence). This CDR3 has 12 residues. V gave up 1 base and J gave up 5 bases, with 5 bases separating them. This chain's CDR3 is CATSRAGETQYF. In DNA, the CDR3 is TGTGCCACCAGCAGAGCAGGGGAGACCCAGTACTTC.

This clone was detected only a few times. The genes are TRBV29-1 and TRBJ2-3; 9 nucleotides align to TRBD1. The J segment lost 3 bases and the V segment lost 7 bases, leaving 2 bases of the junction unmatched. Germline V gene data show CDR1 as SQVTM and CDR2 as ANQGSEA. The CDR3 length is 12 residues. For the CDR3, the DNA is TGCAGCGGGACAGGGGATACAGATACGCAGTATTTT. Its protein is CSGTGDTDTQYF.

This clone showed up just a few times. The rearrangement uses TRBV7-9 and TRBJ1-4, with D hard to call. The V end was cut by 1 base, the J end by 8 bases, with 5 bases between. CDR3 length: 12 residues. Germline assignment: CDR1 SEHNR and CDR2 FQNEAQ (reference sequence). The CDR3 protein is CASSLEAEKLFF. CDR3 bases: TGTGCCAGCAGCTTAGAGGCGGAAAAACTGTTTTTT.

A word on this clone: Its ends do not fully match the called genes, so a read error is possible. J is TRBJ2-5 and V is TRBV30, with D perhaps matching TRBD1 or TRBD2 (5 bases each). The germline CDR1 and CDR2 sequences are GTSNPN and SVGIG (reference sequence). This CDR3 has 11 residues. CDR3 DNA sequence: TGCACCGGGACGGTACAAGAGACCCAGTACTTC. It yields the protein CTGTVQETQYF.

V and J are TRBV30 and TRBJ1-5; 8 bases are shared with TRBD1. With 2 bases clipped from V and 7 bases from J, the junction kept 13 bases outside the gene matches. CDR1 and CDR2 from the germline V gene are GTSNPN and SVGIG (reference sequence). The CDR3 consists of 16 residues. CDR3 loop: CAWSPQIGRGPQPQHF. CDR3 nucleotide sequence: TGTGCCTGGAGTCCACAGATCGGCAGGGGGCCCCAGCCCCAGCATTTT. The full variable domain, completed using reference TRBV30 and TRBJ1-5, is SQTIHQWPATLVQPVGSPLSLECTVEGTSNPNLYWYRQAAGRGLQLLFYSVGIGQISSEVPQNLSASRPQDRQFILSSKKLLLSDSGFYLCAWSPQIGRGPQPQHFGDGTRLSIL.

This clone was counted many times. The gene calls are TRBV9 and TRBJ1-2, with TRBD1 as a possible D gene (6 bases). Germline V gene sequence: CDR1 SGDLS, CDR2 YYNGEE. The CDR3 covers 17 residues. Trimming pared 4 bases from V and 8 bases from J, leaving 27 bases between. CDR3 in DNA: TGTGCCAGCAGCTTGCTTGCCACATTGGGACAAGAAGGCGGCTACACCTTC. It yields the protein CASSLLATLGQEGGYTF.

This clone was picked up one time. The gene calls are TRBV7-2 and TRBJ2-3; no clear D. The V and J ends lost 0 bases and 3 bases respectively, with 1 base between them. The germline V gene encodes CDR1 SGHTA and CDR2 FQGNSA. CDR3 length: 12 residues. The CDR3 DNA sequence: TGTGCCAGCAGCTTAGCGACAGATACGCAGTATTTT. This encodes CASSLATDTQYF.

The V call is TRBV13, the J call TRBJ2-3; 9 bases are a match to TRBD2. Per germline, CDR1 PRHDT and CDR2 FYEKMQ (reference sequence). The CDR3 is made up of 15 amino acids. V lost 2 bases, J lost 6 bases, and 6 bases stayed unmatched. The CDR3 region has the DNA TGTGCCAGCAGCTTACGTGCTAGCGGGGTGGATACGCAGTATTTT. It yields the protein CASSLRASGVDTQYF.

The J gene is TRBJ2-5, the V gene TRBV7-9; D gene unclear. The CDR3 totals 15 residues. The ends were cut back, 5 bases at V and 2 bases at J, with 15 bases in the middle. CDR1 and CDR2 (germline): SEHNR, FQNEAQ (reference sequence). In DNA, the CDR3 is TGTGCCAGCAGCCTAGGGTCGCCCGCTCAAGAGACCCAGTACTTC. Protein product: CASSLGSPAQETQYF.

This chain connects TRBV7-2 to TRBJ2-3; D possibly corresponds to TRBD2 (5 bases). CDR1 is SGHTA and CDR2 is FQGNSA in the germline V gene. V was pared by 6 bases and J by 6 bases, with 22 bases between. The CDR3 contains 16 residues. CDR3 nucleotides: TGTGCCAGCAGACCACCGGAGCGGCCTTTGTCCGATACGCAGTATTTT. The encoded protein is CASRPPERPLSDTQYF.

V usage is TRBV5-1 and J usage is TRBJ1-2; tentative D call: TRBD1 (6 bases). Germline-derived CDR1 and CDR2 are SGHRS and YFSETQ. This CDR3 spans 14 amino acids. Trimming pared 0 bases from V and 8 bases from J, leaving 14 bases between. For the CDR3, the DNA is TGCGCCAGCAGCTTGGCCCTCGGGGGCCAGGGCTACACCTTC. It yields the protein CASSLALGGQGYTF.

The rearrangement uses TRBV5-1 and TRBJ2-5, with 7 bases that match TRBD1. The junction had 5 bases not matched to a gene; V was cut back by 3 bases and J by 0 bases. The germline gives CDR1 SGHRS, CDR2 YFSETQ. CDR3 size: 15 residues. CDR3 protein: CASSSWDSHQETQYF. The CDR3 region has the DNA TGCGCCAGCAGCTCTTGGGACAGCCACCAAGAGACCCAGTACTTC.

To note about this clone: Other DNA sequences from this sample encode an identical CDR3 as well. The chain joins TRBV29-1 to TRBJ2-7; 7 bases line up with TRBD2. Germline values: CDR1 SQVTM, CDR2 ANQGSEA. J gave up 0 bases and V 7 bases, and 3 bases lay outside the gene matches. This CDR3 is built from 12 residues. CDR3 nucleotides: TGCAGCGCTCGGGGGGACTCCTACGAGCAGTACTTC. Protein sequence: CSARGDSYEQYF.

The chain links TRBV12-5 to TRBJ1-2; D uncertain. The CDR3 has 13 amino acids. Germline CDR1 LGHNT, CDR2 FRNRAP. V lost 6 bases and J lost 4, with 12 bases in between. The DNA of the CDR3 is TGTGCTAGTGGCTCGGAGGGCCGCTATGGCTACACCTTC. It is translated as CASGSEGRYGYTF.

As for this clone: The junction departs from germline at one end; a sequencing error may be responsible. The V gene is TRBV4-2, the J gene TRBJ1-3; weak D call: TRBD1 (6 bases). Looked up from germline, CDR1 is LGHNA and CDR2 is YNFKEQ. The CDR3 contains 14 residues. The CDR3 reads CASSQRGTGNTIYF. Here the CDR3 DNA reads TGTGCCAGCAGCCAGAGGGGGACTGGGAACACCATATATTTT.

There are a few counts of this clone. V and J are TRBV30 and TRBJ1-2; D is unresolved. Trimming pared 3 bases from V and 4 bases from J, leaving 9 bases between. The CDR3 totals 12 residues. Germline loops: CDR1 GTSNPN, CDR2 SVGIG (reference sequence). The CDR3 here is CAWSFGIYGYTF. The CDR3 bases are TGTGCCTGGAGCTTCGGAATCTATGGCTACACCTTC.